The TCR beta chain described here comes from a study of cytomegalovirus exposure and HLA in healthy donors (TCRdb year 2017). About the investigation overall: An earlier analysis of fewer than 750 of the donors reported 250 to 300 Gb of sequence data and approximately 120 million unique TCR beta sequences obtained from approximately 180 million T cells. Approximately 300 gigabases of sequencing data and roughly 80 million unique TCR sequences made up an early release that covered nearly 650 HLA-typed donors. Of the approximately 400 genotyped donors, roughly 76% were placed in the genetic ancestry cluster associated with self-reported Caucasian donors. The study aimed to test whether signatures of past pathogen exposure could be identified by cataloging public T cell receptors. Using immunosequencing, the study profiled T cell repertoires from 550 to 750 subjects and related those repertoires to cytomegalovirus serostatus. Besides the first cohort of approximately 710 subjects, a separate validation cohort made up of 120 different subjects was used. To predict cytomegalovirus infection status, the study combined high-throughput TCR immunosequencing, statistical association of individual TCRs with disease status, and machine learning. A later analysis re-examined previously published TCR beta repertoires from around 670 donors and added high-resolution HLA genotyping to investigate patterns of TCR occurrence. Rather than using new phenotypic data, the later analysis identified candidate immune exposures from TCR beta sequences and from how often those sequences occurred across donors. In an earlier analysis of several hundred of the donors, high-throughput TCR beta sequencing was used to judge whether each TCR beta V gene segment behaved as functional or pseudogenic. Donor age, sex, ethnicity and CMV serostatus were compiled together with the repertoire data. Genome-wide SNP genotypes for about 60% of the roughly 670 donors were used in a later genetic analysis, which treated that subset as a discovery cohort. All discovery cohort repertoires had been generated using a single sequencing platform. HLA typing included class I and class II loci at four-digit resolution. Typing coverage differed by locus: A, B, C, DRB1 and DQB1 were typed in roughly 629-640 donors, DQA1 in approximately 520, DPA1 in some 610, and DPB1 in 472. Five DR-DQ haplotypes were treated as single units for association and clustering because of strong linkage in the cohort. On average, 235,054 unique TCR beta nucleotide sequences were sequenced per donor among 350 to 400 genotyped donors of the cohort, with roughly 18% of those sequences being non-productive. General study outcomes and caveats: Because HLA typing was unavailable for some donors at each locus, only the typed subset was used in association tests. A later analysis reported that several top co-occurrence clusters appeared linked to parvovirus B19, influenza, CMV and Epstein-Barr virus. Specific HLA alleles were associated with more than 15,000 TCR beta sequences at a false discovery rate of 0.05 in a later analysis. A later genetic analysis associated a missense DCLRE1C variant with V-gene and J-gene trimming of TCR beta chains, and an independent cohort replicated the association. Because counts were too low, about 18 rarely observed V segments, including chromosome 9 orphons, were left out of the earlier analysis of 587 of the donors. In a later analysis, TCR association rates were found to vary across HLA loci, with the most associated TCRs seen for DRB1 alleles and the fewest for HLA-C alleles. Linkage disequilibrium might explain the correlated functional status among segregating V segments, but an unknown experimental factor could not be ruled out. A later genetic analysis reported fewer N-insertions in productive TCRs among donors in an Asian-associated ancestry cluster than the roughly 620-donor mean. In a later analysis, HLA-associated TCR beta chains were found to be more clonally expanded and to have lower generation probabilities than equally common non-associated chains. A further reported finding was that TCR beta sequences accurately predicted the HLA-A and HLA-B alleles for most subjects in the first cohort. The sequencing pipeline was judged likely to have produced a cluster of highly shared sequence variants as a technical artifact. The authors suggested that the approach could potentially be generalized to other disease states and immunological phenotypes. Roughly uniform sequencing depth across donors was assumed in presence/absence analyses, although this assumption may not hold. Across donors, most TCR sequences were observed very rarely, whereas some public TCRs were present in many individuals. The only immune exposure information available for the cohort was CMV serostatus. Assigning TCR associations to individual alleles was difficult when HLA alleles, especially DR and DQ, strongly co-occurred. An earlier analysis of approximately 590 of the donors showed that most TCR beta V segments appeared in productive rearrangements either about 87% or about 30% of the time, which broadly matched IMGT annotations. A few of the identified cytomegalovirus-associated TCR beta chains were confirmed in vitro to be specific for cytomegalovirus antigens. In both the original and validation cohorts, the classifier was reported to diagnose cytomegalovirus status with high specificity and sensitivity. The study gave a list of over 150 TCR beta chains associated with cytomegalovirus. In this cohort, only TCR beta chains were sequenced, and detectable features were limited by the absence of alpha or paired-chain data. In a later analysis, most CMV-associated TCR beta chains were found to appear HLA-restricted, with HLA associations seemingly driven largely by CMV exposure.

In regard to this clone: Its antigen target is currently unknown. Base qualities are missing; no much larger clone stands one base away.

The cohort was made up of about 670 healthy bone marrow donors. At the time of sampling, all cohort members were nominally healthy, though unrecorded immune exposures were likely present. The donor was CMV seronegative and belonged to the group of around 400 seronegative cohort members. A peripheral blood sample was collected from each donor, and TCR beta sequencing was performed on peripheral blood mononuclear cells. The Qiagen DNeasy Blood Extraction Kit was used to extract genomic DNA from the blood cell samples. The library was generated by the immunoSEQ multiplex PCR assay. A mixture of 60 forward primers for TCR Vbeta segments and 13 reverse primers for TCR Jbeta segments was used in the multiplex PCR. The CDR3 region of rearranged TCR beta genes was amplified from genomic DNA with a multiplex PCR assay. The Illumina HiSeq System was used to sequence the amplified TCR beta libraries as 87-base-pair reads. The authors' pipeline ran thus. Across the 700 or so repertoires, a later analysis counted some 81 million unique TCR beta chains, roughly 11 million of which were shared by at least two donors. To remove PCR and sequencing errors, raw reads were error-corrected and collapsed into unique sequences using a nearest-neighbor algorithm that merged closely related sequences. Alignment of CDR3 sequences to IMGT reference sequences was used to assign V, D and J gene segments. For a sequence to be retained, at least a six-nucleotide match to both a V gene segment and a J gene segment was required. A rearrangement counted as productive if the CDR3 had no stop codons and remained in frame with V and J, and every other rearrangement counted as non-productive. CDR3 was defined by IMGT convention, running from the second conserved V-encoded cysteine to the conserved J-encoded phenylalanine. The earlier analysis of about 500 of the donors excluded sequences that lacked an unambiguous match to a single V gene segment. An earlier analysis of 550 to 650 of the donors classified V segments as functional when productive rearrangements were above 56.7% and as segregating when the standard deviation between donors was above 5%. A statistical classification framework was built for diagnosing cytomegalovirus status from the catalog of TCR beta chain sequences. A later analysis assigned V and J genes by comparing TCR nucleotide sequences with IMGT/GENE-DB human TR gene sequences. A later analysis assigned CDR3 sequences and most-parsimonious VDJ recombination scenarios with the TCRdist pipeline. In a later analysis, each TCR beta chain was defined by its CDR3 amino acid sequence together with its V-gene family, and reads without a unique V-gene family were excluded. In a later analysis, 450 to 600 highly shared, low-generation-probability nucleotide sequences were removed to address suspected cross-contamination and a sequencing artifact. For each public chain, a later analysis derived a clonal expansion index from normalized ranks of inferred template counts within each repertoire. In a later analysis, generation probabilities were computed using a VDJ recombination model fitted to out-of-frame rearrangements, and the results were checked against IGoR. In a later analysis, TCR-TCR, TCR-HLA and TCR-CMV co-occurrence was scored with hypergeometric tests, and a repertoire-size bias correction was applied to TCR pairs. To estimate false discovery rates, a later analysis permuted the HLA or CMV assignments 20 times. A later analysis grouped co-occurring TCRs with DBSCAN, adding TCRdist sequence similarity when clustering within HLA-allele-positive subsets. Co-occurrence clustering excluded repertoires with fewer than 30,000 or more than 120,000 public chains, plus five with anomalous nucleotide sharing. TCRdb re-hosts the immuneACCESS table, in-frame sequences only. Its copies lack some clones; in the studies checked, an unresolved V gene accounts for under half of them, and the cause for the rest is not known. V and J calls and clone size are those listed in that table; D and trimming were worked out from the DNA. Across this sample there are about 89,000 clones, with 65% to 85% seen only once. Under 3% of the sample is held by the ten biggest clonotypes.

The receptor was isolated from a man younger than 45 in good health and CMV-seronegative. The sample consisted of PBMCs.

CDR3 reads: CASGRTGFIGTNEKLFF. The sequenced DNA is TGTGCCAGCGGCCGGACAGGGTTTATTGGAACTAATGAAAAACTGTTTTTT. This receptor chain uses TRBV21-1 and TRBJ1-4; the table names TRBD1, a call not compared with the DNA. TRBV21-1 is designated a pseudogene. The CDR3, from cysteine to phenylalanine, totals 17 residues. The entry retains the CDR3 DNA only, 51 bases that are in frame from base 1.